This entry features one TCR beta chain sequence. The data derive from a study of blood T cell repertoires in COVID-19. The overall study: The samples span acute and convalescent COVID-19 from the United States, Italy and Spain. Sources were T cells, B-cell-depleted T cells, or PBMCs; the material itself was cDNA or gDNA.

In the original workflow: Quantification of nucleated cells was approximated via reference gene primer amplification. The protocol was immunoSEQ multiplex PCR, while the TCRdb copy is restricted to in-frame clones and leaves out a portion. V and J calls and clone size come straight from that table; D and trimming were deduced from the DNA. The sample has about 15,000 clones, around 77% seen once. The CDR3 is 17 residues long. The germline V gene has CDR1 ENHRY and CDR2 SYGVKD. Trimming at V came to 0 bases and at J to 1 base, leaving 6 bases not matched to a gene. The V and J genes are TRBV10-3 and TRBJ2-1; TRBD2 matches 7 bases. Sequenced material: peripheral blood. The receptor was isolated from a human donor in a cohort sampled during active COVID-19. The CDR3 nucleotides read TGTGCCATCAGTGAGTCGAGCGGGAAGGGATCCTACAATGAGCAGTTCTTC. Encoded protein: CAISESSGKGSYNEQFF.